The rows below give T cell receptor beta chains drawn from one sample of a study of response to subunit inactivated influenza vaccine. Each CDR3 protein gets one entry after TCRdb re-called the RT-PCR reads with MiXCR. This repertoire shows approximately 500,000 distinct CDR3 sequences, roughly 13% found once; its top ten account for over 10%. This sample comprised PBMCs from blood, obtained more than 35 days after vaccination. The receptors stem from a man over 45 who received an inactivated influenza vaccine. CDR3s include the opening cysteine and the closing phenylalanine or tryptophan. Clone size is given for some rows only: seen once, a few or many times, or a class if the clone is expanded.

few TRBV12-3/TRBV12-4 CASSFDRLSGNEQFF
. TRBV6-5 CASSYMGQGFGYTF
. TRBV5-1 CASSLGGDGAYEQYF
. TRBV28 CASSSQVGQGAFEQFF
many TRBV6-4 CASSEDTGELFF
few TRBV7-8 CASSLAGREWEPQHF
few TRBV12-3/TRBV12-4 CASSDQRRTGRDSPLHF
many TRBV7-3 CASSPRLAGGTDTQYF
. TRBV29-1 CSVRNRFSYEQYF
. TRBV7-3 CASSATGTFTGELFF
many TRBV29-1 CSVAQAGAIGDTQYF
. TRBV5-1 CASSIGNTGFGETQYF
many TRBV15 CATSSDRDRGMTNEKLFF
many TRBV29-1 CSVIGTINYEQYF
. TRBV7-2 CASSTLVGLAGGREQFF
. TRBV9 CASSVGEALAKNIQYF
few TRBV5-1 CASSLGFGYQETQYF
few TRBV20-1 CSAKAGAKNIQYF
few TRBV6-2/TRBV6-3 CASRRRTGNPLGETQYF
. TRBV15 CATSRAGDWYEQYF
few TRBV25-1 CASSDRGRDTQYF
few TRBV27 CASRAGAGYEQYF
few TRBV20-1 CSTGLATGRPNDLGDQYF
many TRBV4-3 CASSQDYSGISYEQYF
. TRBV7-8 CASSGRTVTSEQYF
. TRBV11-2 CASTLGGGAPGELFF
. TRBV2 CASAPPGAYEQYF
few TRBV5-6 CASSLGAGTGVIYGYTF
few TRBV5-1 CASSTLTGGARDTQYF
many TRBV7-9 CASSVGLAGEDEQFF
few TRBV10-3 CAISDLSDQPQHF
. TRBV6-2/TRBV6-3 CASSYTGARSNQPQHF
. TRBV10-3 CAISESGGTGTQYF
few TRBV11-2 CASSLDIAGGRPDTQYF
. TRBV12-3/TRBV12-4 CASSASLAGGPGELFF
few TRBV2 CASSGDGQASQTQYF
. TRBV4-2 CASSQDFGGLQHF
. TRBV4-3 CASSQAGYNTEAFF
few TRBV5-1 CASSLGHQGSYEQYF
few TRBV7-8 CASSLNADTYEQYF
few TRBV12-3/TRBV12-4 CASSLVSSSTYEQYF
few TRBV6-2/TRBV6-3 CASSTGRALQFF
. TRBV20-1 CSASDSTSRGQGVRKTYEQYF
many TRBV15 CATSEWGLGPGELFF
many TRBV5-1 CASSLAVLGAGNLNEQFF
few TRBV5-1 CASSLTRAETQYF
. TRBV3-1 CASSQLPSEKLFF
. TRBV28 CASSPPTGRNNSPLHF
many TRBV5-6 CASSMTESYEQYF
few TRBV20-1 CSARDPNQPQHF
few TRBV29-1 CSIRQGPPRWETQYF
. TRBV4-3 CASSQDLGARVATDTQYF